The T cell receptor (beta chain) described here comes from a study of CD4+ T cells in melanoma. The study, taken as a whole, reports: A reported correlation linked neoantigen-specific CD4+ T cells to CD8+, macrophage and B cell function. Diverse differentiation states were reported for melanoma neoantigen-specific CD4+ T cells.

Assay used: immunoSEQ multiplex PCR; TCRdb lists only in-frame clones, some missing. The table lists roughly 52,000 clones, roughly two thirds of them singletons. The germline V gene has CDR1 LGHNA and CDR2 YNFKEQ. The V end lost 0 bases, the J end lost 5 bases, and 4 bases lay between the germline ends. CDR3 length: 13 residues. Of note for this clone: Its antigen is undetermined.

Sequencing was done on a sample of tumor tissue. The genes are TRBV4-2 and TRBJ2-2; no clear D. The sequence derives from a human donor with melanoma. The DNA of the CDR3 is TGTGCCAGCAGCCAAGATCGGACCGGGGAGCTGTTTTTT. Translation gives CASSQDRTGELFF.